Below are 14 T cell receptor beta chains sequenced from a single sample in a study of T cells in Graves' hyperthyroidism and ophthalmopathy. Researchers took RNA transcripts and amplified the TCR beta CDR3 regions from them. First-round RT-PCR targeting the TCR CDR3 was performed with the HTBI primer set. TCRdb reprocessed the multiplex PCR reads with MiXCR, giving one entry per CDR3 protein. The table shows roughly 500,000 distinct CDR3 sequences, with approximately 48% occurring only once. Sequencing was done on a sample of peripheral blood or thyroid tissue (not recorded which). Receptors originate from an adult woman with Graves' disease, either hyperthyroidism or ophthalmopathy (not recorded which).

This clonotype was observed at least ten times. This CDR3 reads CASSLYPGSNTEAFF. CDR3 DNA: TGCGCCAGCAGCTTGTATCCAGGGTCTAACACTGAAGCTTTCTTT. This chain uses TRBV5-1 with TRBJ1-1; maybe TRBD1 (5 bases). Between the trimmed V and J ends, which lost 1 base and 2 bases, there was a span of 12 bases. CDR3 size: 15 residues. Germline V CDR1 and CDR2: SGHRS, YFSETQ.

This clonotype has ten or more counts. V usage is TRBV6-1 and J usage is TRBJ1-2, with TRBD1 as a possible D gene (6 bases). CDR1 is MNHNS and CDR2 is SASEGT in the germline V gene. The V gene lost 6 bases and the J gene lost 4 bases, with 15 bases spanning the gap. CDR3 length: 14 amino acids. The CDR3 protein is CASSQGQPIYGYTF. The CDR3, as DNA: TGTGCCAGCAGCCAAGGACAGCCGATCTATGGCTACACCTTC.

This clonotype showed up just a few times. The chain has TRBV4-3 and TRBJ2-2; D gene uncertain. In germline, CDR1 is LGHNA, CDR2 YSLEER. The CDR3 sequence is 14 residues long. V lost 0 bases and J 0 bases, leaving 2 bases between the germline ends. Here the CDR3 DNA reads TGCGCCAGCAGCCAAGAAACGAACACCGGGGAGCTGTTTTTT. It is translated as CASSQETNTGELFF.

The chain has TRBV19 and TRBJ2-2, with TRBD2 matching 12 bases. The CDR3 loop spans 16 amino acids. V lost 5 bases to trimming and J lost 4 bases; unmatched junction nucleotides: 5. Germline V gene lookup returns CDR1 LNHDA and CDR2 SQIVND (reference sequence). The CDR3 sequence: CASSPRLAGATGELFF. The CDR3 nucleotides read TGTGCCAGTAGTCCCCGACTAGCGGGAGCCACCGGGGAGCTGTTTTTT. The whole variable domain, remainder taken from reference TRBV19 and TRBJ2-2, is DGGITQSPKYLFRKEGQNVTLSCEQNLNHDAMYWYRQDPGQGLRLIYYSQIVNDFQKGDIAEGYSVSREKKESFPLTVTSAQKNPTAFYLCASSPRLAGATGELFFGEGSRLTVL.

For this clonotype: Being one base from a much bigger clone, this may be a read error. The gene calls are TRBV20-1 and TRBJ2-7; 9 nucleotides align to TRBD2. V was pared by 6 bases and J by 6 bases, with 12 bases of the junction left unmatched. Germline V CDR1 and CDR2: DFQATT, SNEGSKA (reference sequence). The CDR3 length is 14 residues. CDR3 residues: CSASDTSGYCEQYF. CDR3 sequence (DNA): TGCAGTGCCTCCGATACTAGCGGGTATTGCGAGCAGTACTTC.

This clonotype has ten or more counts. The rearrangement uses TRBV7-2 and TRBJ1-1; TRBD1 agrees at 8 bases. The length of the CDR3 is 14 residues. The V segment lost 5 bases and the J segment 7 bases; nucleotides outside the gene matches: 9. CDR1 is SGHTA, CDR2 FQGNSA, per germline. The CDR3 DNA sequence: TGTGCCAGCAGCCCCCAGGGGGCTACGAGTGAAGCTTTCTTT. Residues: CASSPQGATSEAFF.

This clonotype came up a few times. This sequence joins TRBV20-1 and TRBJ2-3; D could derive from TRBD1 or TRBD2 (7 bases each). Looked up from germline, CDR1 is DFQATT and CDR2 is SNEGSKA (reference sequence). CDR3 length: 16 residues. V lost 1 base and J 2 bases, leaving 16 bases between the germline ends. CDR3 in amino acids: CSARVRGGGPTDTQYF. DNA for the CDR3: TGCAGTGCTAGAGTGAGGGGAGGGGGCCCCACAGATACGCAGTATTTT.

Written as DNA, the CDR3 is TGTGCCAGCAGCTCGGGGGGGAGTTCGGGACAGGGGATCTACGAGCAGTACTTC. Translating gives CASSSGGSSGQGIYEQYF. This chain links TRBV7-3 with TRBJ2-7; 10 bases match TRBD1. The CDR3 consists of 18 residues. Losses at the gene ends were 4 bases for V and 3 bases for J; bases not matched to a gene: 15. Germline-derived CDR1 and CDR2 are SGHTA and FQGTGA.

Notes on this clonotype: At one end the junction does not follow the germline gene, possibly because of a read error. V and J are TRBV5-1 and TRBJ2-5; tentative D call: TRBD1 (6 bases). CDR3 length equals 13 residues. Germline V gives CDR1 SGHRS, CDR2 YFSETQ. The CDR3 DNA follows: TGCGCCAGCAGCGGAACAGGGTTGGAGATCCAGTACTTC. It codes for CASSGTGLEIQYF.

The chain recombines TRBV19 with TRBJ1-2, with a tentative D call TRBD1 (5 bases). The CDR3 totals 16 residues. V gave up 3 bases and J gave up 0 bases, with 14 bases separating them. The germline V gene encodes CDR1 LNHDA and CDR2 SQIVND (reference sequence). CDR3 in amino acids: CASSMALATANYGYTF. CDR3 coding DNA: TGTGCCAGTAGTATGGCCCTCGCGACAGCTAACTATGGCTACACCTTC.

Note on this clonotype: The junction shows a germline mismatch at one end, possibly a read error. The rearrangement uses TRBV7-2 and TRBJ1-1; D is uncertain. The CDR3 loop spans 13 amino acids. Germline lookup yields CDR1 SGHTA and CDR2 FQGNSA. CDR3 sequence: CASNLDVNTEAFF. The CDR3 DNA reads as TGTGCCAGCAACTTAGACGTGAACACTGAGGCTTTCTTT. Full variable domain (remainder filled in from reference TRBV7-2 and TRBJ1-1): GAGVSQSPSNKVTEKGKDVELRCDPISGHTALYWYRQSLGQGLEFLIYFQGNSAPDKSGLPSDRFSAERTGGSVSTLTIQRTQQEDSAVYLCASNLDVNTEAFFGQGTRLTVV.

This clonotype was picked up many times. The CDR3 loop is CASSKQGGEQYF. CDR3 coding DNA: TGTGCCAGCAGCAAACAGGGTGGCGAGCAGTACTTC. This chain joins TRBV7-9 and TRBJ2-7, with D maybe TRBD1 (6 bases). Between the trimmed V and J ends, which lost 5 bases and 6 bases, there was a span of 11 bases. Per germline, CDR1 SEHNR and CDR2 FQNEAQ (reference sequence). The length of the CDR3 is 12 residues.

The rearrangement uses TRBV30 and TRBJ1-1, with D possibly TRBD1 on 5 matching bases. The CDR3 contains 11 residues. V was trimmed by 1 base and J by 14 bases, leaving 14 bases between them. Germline lookup yields CDR1 GTSNPN and CDR2 SVGIG (reference sequence). CDR3 DNA sequence: TGTGCCTGGAGTGGACAGACGACGGGATTCTTT. This codes for CAWSGQTTGFF.

This chain links TRBV10-3 with TRBJ1-1, with TRBD1 identical over 8 bases. V lost 6 bases, J lost 9 bases, and 6 bases stayed unmatched. CDR3 length: 12 residues. CDR1 is ENHRY, CDR2 SYGVKD, per germline. The CDR3 DNA sequence: TGTGCCATCAGGGGAGGACAGGGTAAAGCTTTCTTT. This codes for CAIRGGQGKAFF.